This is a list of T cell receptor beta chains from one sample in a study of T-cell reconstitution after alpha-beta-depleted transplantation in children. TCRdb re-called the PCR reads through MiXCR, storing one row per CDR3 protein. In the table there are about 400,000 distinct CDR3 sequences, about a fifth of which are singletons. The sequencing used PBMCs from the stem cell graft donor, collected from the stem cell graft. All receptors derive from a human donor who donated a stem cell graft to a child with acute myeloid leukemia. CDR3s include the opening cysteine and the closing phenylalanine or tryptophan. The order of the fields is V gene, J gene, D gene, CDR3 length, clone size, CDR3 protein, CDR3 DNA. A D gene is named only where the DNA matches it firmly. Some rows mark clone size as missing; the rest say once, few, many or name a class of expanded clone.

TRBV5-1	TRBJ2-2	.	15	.	CASSLANSLTGELFF	TGCGCCAGCAGCTTGGCCAATAGCTTGACCGGGGAGCTGTTTTTT
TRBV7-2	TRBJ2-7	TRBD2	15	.	CASSLPSGIRNEQYF	TGTGCCAGCAGCCTCCCCAGCGGGATAAGGAACGAGCAGTACTTC
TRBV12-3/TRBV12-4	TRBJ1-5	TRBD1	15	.	CASSPGDRGPQPQHF	TGTGCCAGCAGTCCAGGAGACAGGGGACCTCAGCCCCAGCATTTT
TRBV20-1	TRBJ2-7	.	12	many	CSAREPSYEQYF	TGCAGTGCTAGAGAGCCCTCCTACGAGCAGTACTTC
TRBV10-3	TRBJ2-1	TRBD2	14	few	CAISVAGELNEQFF	TGTGCCATCAGTGTTGCGGGAGAGTTGAATGAGCAGTTCTTC
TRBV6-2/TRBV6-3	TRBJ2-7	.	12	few	CAAGRGSYEQYF	TGTGCCGCCGGAAGGGGGTCTTACGAGCAGTACTTC
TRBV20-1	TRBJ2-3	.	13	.	CSAQKPGIDTQYF	TGCAGTGCTCAAAAACCAGGGATAGATACGCAGTATTTT
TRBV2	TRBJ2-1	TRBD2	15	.	CASSGTSGSMYEQFF	TGTGCCAGCAGTGGGACTAGCGGGAGTATGTATGAGCAGTTCTTC
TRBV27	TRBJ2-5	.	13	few	CASTTGWQETQYF	TGTGCCAGCACGACAGGTTGGCAAGAGACCCAGTACTTC
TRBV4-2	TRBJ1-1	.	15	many	CASSPGPQHGTEAFF	TGTGCCAGCAGCCCTGGGCCCCAGCATGGCACTGAAGCTTTCTTT
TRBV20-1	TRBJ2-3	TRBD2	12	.	CSASLAGDTQYF	TGCAGTGCCTCACTAGCGGGAGATACGCAGTATTTT
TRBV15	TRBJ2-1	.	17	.	CATSTPGWRIEKNEQFF	TGTGCCACCAGCACCCCCGGTTGGAGGATTGAAAAGAATGAGCAGTTCTTC
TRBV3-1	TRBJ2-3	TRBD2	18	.	CASSQERFGRGSTDTQYF	TGTGCCAGCAGCCAAGAGAGATTTGGGCGGGGGAGCACAGATACGCAGTATTTT
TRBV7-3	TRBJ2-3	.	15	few	CASSATGMSTDTQYF	TGTGCCAGCAGCGCCACAGGGATGAGCACAGATACGCAGTATTTT
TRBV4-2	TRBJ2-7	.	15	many	CASRPAKGESYEQYF	TGTGCCAGCAGACCCGCGAAGGGAGAGAGCTACGAGCAGTACTTC
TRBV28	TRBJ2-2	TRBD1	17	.	CASSLQYGTGGGGELFF	TGTGCCAGCAGTTTACAATATGGGACAGGAGGCGGCGGGGAGCTGTTTTTT
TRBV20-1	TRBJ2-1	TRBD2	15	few	CSARGSGGPWNEQFF	TGCAGTGCTAGAGGGTCGGGAGGGCCTTGGAATGAGCAGTTCTTC
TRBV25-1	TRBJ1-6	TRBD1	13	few	CASRQGENSPLHF	TGTGCCAGCAGACAGGGGGAGAATTCACCCCTCCACTTT
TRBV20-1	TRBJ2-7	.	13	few	CSATTGTWDEQYF	TGCAGTGCTACGACCGGGACCTGGGACGAGCAGTACTTC
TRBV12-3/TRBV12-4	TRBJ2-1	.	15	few	CASSLGRAPYNEQFF	TGTGCCAGCAGTTTAGGTAGGGCCCCCTACAATGAGCAGTTCTTC
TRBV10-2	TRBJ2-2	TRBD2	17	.	CASTILVTSVNTGELFF	TGCGCCAGCACCATCCTTGTGACTAGCGTGAATACCGGGGAGCTGTTTTTT
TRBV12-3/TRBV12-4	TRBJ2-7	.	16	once	CASSWGRRDRTGSSSF	TGTGCCAGCAGTTGGGGTCGTCGGGACCGCACCGGCTCGAGCTCTTTC
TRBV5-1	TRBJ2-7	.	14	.	CASSLDSSNYEQYF	TGCGCCAGCAGCTTGGATTCCTCGAACTACGAGCAGTACTTC
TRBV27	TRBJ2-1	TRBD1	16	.	CASRDFKRDSYNEQFF	TGTGCCAGCCGGGATTTTAAACGGGACAGCTACAATGAGCAGTTCTTC
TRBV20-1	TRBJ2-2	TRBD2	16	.	CSARGASGRASGELFF	TGCAGTGCTAGAGGGGCTAGCGGGAGGGCCTCCGGGGAGCTGTTTTTT
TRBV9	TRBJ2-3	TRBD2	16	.	CASSPRGAGVTDTQYF	TGTGCCAGCAGCCCCCGAGGAGCGGGAGTTACAGATACGCAGTATTTT
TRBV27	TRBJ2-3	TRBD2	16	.	CASSHLAGGLTDTQYF	TGTGCCAGCAGTCACCTAGCGGGAGGGCTCACAGATACGCAGTATTTT
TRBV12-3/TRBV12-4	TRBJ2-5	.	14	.	CASSLNGYQETQYF	TGTGCCAGCAGTTTAAACGGGTACCAAGAGACCCAGTACTTC
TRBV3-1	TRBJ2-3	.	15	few	CASSQDPTSTDTQYF	TGTGCCAGCAGCCAAGATCCTACTAGCACAGATACGCAGTATTTT
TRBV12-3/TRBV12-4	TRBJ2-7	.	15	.	CASSLGTKYLYEQYF	TGTGCCAGCAGTTTAGGGACAAAATACTTATACGAGCAGTACTTC
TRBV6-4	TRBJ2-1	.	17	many	CASSDGWGRGSYNEQFF	TGTGCCAGCAGTGACGGGTGGGGGAGAGGCTCCTACAATGAGCAGTTCTTC
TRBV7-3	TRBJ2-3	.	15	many	CASSLRGISTDTQYF	TGTGCCAGCAGCTTAAGAGGGATTAGCACAGATACGCAGTATTTT
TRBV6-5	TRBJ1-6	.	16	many	CASSYSIKSYNSPLHF	TGTGCCAGCAGTTACTCGATCAAATCCTATAATTCACCCCTCCACTTT
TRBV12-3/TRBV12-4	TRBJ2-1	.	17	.	CASSLSFGRGTDNEQFF	TGTGCCAGCAGTTTGAGTTTTGGCAGGGGAACCGACAATGAGCAGTTCTTC
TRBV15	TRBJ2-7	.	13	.	CATSTAGLYEQYF	TGTGCCACCAGCACGGCGGGCCTCTACGAGCAGTACTTC
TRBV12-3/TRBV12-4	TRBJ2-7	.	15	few	CASSFRRPGPYEQYF	TGTGCCAGCTCCTTCCGTCGTCCTGGCCCTTACGAGCAGTACTTC
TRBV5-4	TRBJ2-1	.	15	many	CASSFDRNSYNEQFF	TGTGCCAGCAGCTTCGACAGGAATTCCTACAATGAGCAGTTCTTC
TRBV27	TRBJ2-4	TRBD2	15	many	CASWTSGSSKNIQYF	TGTGCCAGCTGGACTAGCGGGAGTTCCAAAAACATTCAGTACTTC
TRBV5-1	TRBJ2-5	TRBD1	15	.	CASSLAGGEGETQYF	TGCGCCAGCAGCTTGGCAGGGGGTGAGGGAGAGACCCAGTACTTC
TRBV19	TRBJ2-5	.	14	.	CASSSSITHETQYF	TGTGCCAGTAGTAGTAGCATAACCCACGAGACCCAGTACTTC
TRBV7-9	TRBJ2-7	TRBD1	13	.	CASSKQGTGEQYF	TGTGCCAGCAGCAAACAGGGGACGGGGGAGCAGTACTTC
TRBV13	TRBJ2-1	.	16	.	CASSRGRRSSYNEQFF	TGTGCCAGCAGCCGTGGGAGGCGCAGCTCCTACAATGAGCAGTTCTTC
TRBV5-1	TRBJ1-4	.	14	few	CASSFDGSNEKLFF	TGCGCCAGCAGCTTCGACGGTAGTAATGAAAAACTGTTTTTT
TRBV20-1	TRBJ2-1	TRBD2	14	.	CSAQLAGLGNEQFF	TGCAGTGCTCAACTAGCGGGATTGGGCAATGAGCAGTTCTTC
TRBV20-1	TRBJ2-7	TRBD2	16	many	CSARDKVAGAAYEQYF	TGCAGTGCTAGAGATAAGGTCGCGGGAGCTGCCTACGAGCAGTACTTC
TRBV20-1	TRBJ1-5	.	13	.	CSAIRGGNQPQHF	TGCAGTGCTATTAGGGGGGGCAATCAGCCCCAGCATTTT
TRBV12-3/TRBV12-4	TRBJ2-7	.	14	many	CASSPIGTLYEQYF	TGTGCCAGCAGTCCAATCGGGACATTATACGAGCAGTACTTC
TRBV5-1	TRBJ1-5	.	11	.	CASRNLEPQHF	TGCGCCAGCAGAAATTTGGAGCCCCAGCATTTT
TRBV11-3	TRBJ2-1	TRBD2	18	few	CASSLWNRQREGPNEQFF	TGTGCCAGCAGCTTATGGAATCGACAGCGGGAGGGGCCCAATGAGCAGTTCTTC
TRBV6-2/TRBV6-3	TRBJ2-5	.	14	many	CASRTTGYEETQYF	TGTGCCAGCAGGACGACAGGCTATGAAGAGACCCAGTACTTC
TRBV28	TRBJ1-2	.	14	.	CASSLRQRNYGYTF	TGTGCCAGCAGTTTGCGGCAGAGAAACTATGGCTACACCTTC
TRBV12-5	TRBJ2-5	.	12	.	CASAPRMETQYF	TGTGCTAGTGCCCCTCGCATGGAGACCCAGTACTTC
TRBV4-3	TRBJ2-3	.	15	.	CASQGGISSTDTQYF	TGCGCCAGCCAAGGGGGGATATCTAGCACAGATACGCAGTATTTT
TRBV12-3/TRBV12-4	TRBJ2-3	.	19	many	CASSSMGFGSPRNTDTQYF	TGTGCCAGCAGCTCAATGGGCTTTGGAAGCCCACGGAACACAGATACGCAGTATTTT
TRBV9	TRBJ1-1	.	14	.	CASSVEGWDTEAFF	TGTGCCAGCAGCGTAGAGGGCTGGGACACTGAAGCTTTCTTT
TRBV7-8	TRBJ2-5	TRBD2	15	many	CASSPNSGSRETQYF	TGTGCCAGCAGCCCCAATAGCGGGAGTCGTGAGACCCAGTACTTC
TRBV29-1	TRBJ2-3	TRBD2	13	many	CSVVAGATDTQYF	TGCAGCGTTGTAGCGGGAGCCACAGATACGCAGTATTTT
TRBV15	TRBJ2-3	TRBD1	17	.	CATSPLGQGTSTDTQYF	TGTGCCACCAGCCCGCTGGGACAGGGCACCAGCACAGATACGCAGTATTTT
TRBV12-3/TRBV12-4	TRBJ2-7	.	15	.	CASSRLTGSSYEQYF	TGTGCCAGCAGTCGATTGACAGGTAGTTCCTACGAGCAGTACTTC
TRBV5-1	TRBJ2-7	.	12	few	CASNGFVGEQYF	TGCGCCAGCAACGGGTTCGTGGGAGAGCAGTACTTC